This T cell receptor beta chain was profiled in a study of shared clonotypes between healthy human individuals. Overall study findings and caveats: Generation probabilities were higher for clonotypes shared across all four sorted-subset donors than for unshared ones. Estimated clonotype richness was generally higher in naive than memory subsets.

The method was immunoSEQ multiplex PCR; TCRdb's version includes in-frame clones alone and lacks a portion of them. The top ten clones hold under 0.45% of a sample with more than 1,200,000 clones, approximately 98.5% of them seen once. Of note for this clone: Its antigen is unknown.

This CDR3 contains 14 residues. Germline V gene lookup returns CDR1 GTSNPN and CDR2 SVGIG (reference sequence). V shed 0 bases and J shed 3 bases, with 9 bases lying between them. Sequencing was carried out using naive CD4+ T cells sorted from blood. The subset denotes: CD45RA+ positively selected. The V gene is TRBV30, the J gene TRBJ1-3; no clear D gene. The sequence derives from a man younger than 40 in good health. The CDR3 DNA reads TGTGCCTGGAGTGTACTGACATTTGGAAACACCATATATTTT. Protein sequence: CAWSVLTFGNTIYF.